Presented here are 12 T cell receptor beta chains from one specimen sequenced in a study of cytomegalovirus exposure and HLA in healthy donors. It was with 60 Vbeta and 13 Jbeta primers that the PCR ran. The protocol was immunoSEQ multiplex PCR, while the TCRdb copy is restricted to in-frame clones and leaves out a portion. The profile shows tens of thousands of clones, roughly 90% of them singletons. The sample comprised PBMCs. The receptors come from a woman aged 40 to 55 in good health and CMV-seropositive.

J is TRBJ1-3 and V is TRBV28; tentatively, D is TRBD1 (6 bases). The CDR3 totals 19 residues. The germline V and J ends were trimmed by 4 bases and 0 bases, with 22 bases remaining between them. Germline V gene sequence: CDR1 MDHEN, CDR2 SYDVKM. DNA for the CDR3: TGTGCCAGCAGTTCCCCCACCGGACAGACTTATACCTCTGGAAACACCATATATTTT. It is translated as CASSSPTGQTYTSGNTIYF.

The table lists this clone with a count of one. V is TRBV27 and J is TRBJ2-7; possibly TRBD2 for D (5 bases). This CDR3 is 15 amino acids long. The V end was cut by 2 bases, the J end by 1 base, with 12 bases between. Germline lookup yields CDR1 MNHEY and CDR2 SMNVEV (reference sequence). The CDR3 coding sequence is TGTGCCAGCAGTTTACAGCGGTCAATTTCCTACGAGCAGTACTTC. Encoded protein: CASSLQRSISYEQYF.

This clone was picked up a small number of times. The V gene is TRBV2, the J gene TRBJ1-2; D might be TRBD1 (6 bases). Per the germline V gene, CDR1 is SNHLY and CDR2 is FYNNEI. The CDR3 runs to 15 residues. The ends were cut back, 1 base at V and 5 bases at J, with 14 bases in the middle. DNA of the CDR3: TGTGCCAGCAGTGAAGAGGGGGATGGTTGGTATGGCTACACCTTC. Protein: CASSEEGDGWYGYTF.

This clone was counted a single time. This chain joins TRBV5-1 and TRBJ2-2; 7 bases line up with TRBD1. Germline V gene sequence: CDR1 SGHRS, CDR2 YFSETQ. J gave up 4 bases and V 7 bases, and 10 bases lay outside the gene matches. CDR3 length: 15 residues. The chain's CDR3 is CASPRWTGPTGELFF. The CDR3, as DNA: TGCGCCAGCCCCCGCTGGACAGGACCCACCGGGGAGCTGTTTTTT.

This chain links TRBV18 with TRBJ2-5; 7 nucleotides line up with TRBD1. The tail of the sequence fits TRBJ2-7 better, so the J call may be wrong. The germline CDR1 and CDR2 sequences are KGHSH and LQKENI. The CDR3 is 12 residues long. CDR3 DNA sequence: TGTGCCAGCTCATCGCAGGGGGACGAGCAGTACTTC. This translates into CASSSQGDEQYF.

V gene TRBV14 combines with J gene TRBJ2-3; 10 bases are a match to TRBD2. Germline V gene lookup returns CDR1 SGHDN and CDR2 FVKESK. V was pared by 2 bases and J by 4 bases, with 9 bases of the junction left unmatched. There are 17 residues in the CDR3. The CDR3 spells CASSQSSGRSLADTQYF. The CDR3 DNA sequence: TGTGCCAGCAGCCAATCTAGCGGGAGATCTTTGGCAGATACGCAGTATTTT.

The chain couples TRBV2 to TRBJ1-5; TRBD1 might be the D (6 bases). Looked up from germline, CDR1 is SNHLY and CDR2 is FYNNEI. The ends were cut back, 1 base at V and 6 bases at J, with 13 bases in the middle. This CDR3 spans 15 amino acids. The CDR3 bases are TGTGCCAGCAGTGAAGTGTTCCCAGGGGCTCAGCCCCAGCATTTT. It codes for CASSEVFPGAQPQHF. The full variable domain, with the rest looked up from reference TRBV2 and TRBJ1-5, is EPEVTQTPSHQVTQMGQEVILRCVPISNHLYFYWYRQILGQKVEFLVSFYNNEISEKSEIFDDQFSVERPDGSNFTLKIRSTKLEDSAMYFCASSEVFPGAQPQHFGDGTRLSIL.

The chain employs TRBV7-9 and TRBJ2-3; 10 bases are shared with TRBD2. With 5 bases clipped from V and 8 bases from J, the junction kept 7 bases outside the gene matches. CDR3 length: 14 residues. Germline CDR1 SEHNR, CDR2 FQNEAQ (reference sequence). CDR3 in DNA: TGTGCCAGCAGCCCCGGGCTAGCGGGAGTTACGCAGTATTTT. It specifies CASSPGLAGVTQYF.

The rearrangement links TRBV6-1 to TRBJ2-1; the match to TRBD2 covers 12 bases. V lost 8 bases, J lost 6 bases, and 8 bases stayed unmatched. Germline-derived CDR1 and CDR2 are MNHNS and SASEGT. The CDR3 consists of 15 residues. This CDR3 reads CASRRTSGTFNEQFF. The CDR3 DNA follows: TGTGCCAGCCGGAGGACTAGCGGGACCTTCAATGAGCAGTTCTTC.

This clone was seen a single time. Additional DNA sequences in this sample encode the identical CDR3. This sequence joins TRBV6-1 and TRBJ1-5; D ambiguous. CDR1 MNHNS and CDR2 SASEGT come from the germline V gene. Trimming took 2 bases from V and 5 from J, leaving 4 bases between them. The length of the CDR3 is 12 residues. The CDR3 sequence is CASSEQDQPQHF. The CDR3, as DNA: TGTGCCAGCAGTGAACAGGATCAGCCCCAGCATTTT.

The chain carries TRBV19 and TRBJ2-7; 10 nucleotides align to TRBD2. The CDR3 consists of 17 residues. Germline values: CDR1 LNHDA, CDR2 SQIVND (reference sequence). Trimming at V came to 1 base and at J to 2 bases, leaving 8 bases not matched to a gene. This CDR3 reads CASSIAGLAEPPYEQYF. CDR3 in DNA: TGTGCCAGTAGTATAGCCGGACTAGCGGAGCCACCCTACGAGCAGTACTTC.

The V call is TRBV25-1, the J call TRBJ2-1; 11 bases match TRBD1. Trimming at V came to 1 base and at J to 6 bases, leaving 2 bases not matched to a gene. Germline V gene lookup returns CDR1 MGHDK and CDR2 SYGVNS. The CDR3 contains 15 residues. In DNA, the CDR3 is TGTGCCAGCAGTGAATTTGGGACAGGGGGCAATGAGCAGTTCTTC. It codes for CASSEFGTGGNEQFF.